This T cell receptor beta chain was recorded in a study of lymphopenia after photon versus proton radiotherapy (dated by TCRdb to between 2018 and 2021). Describing the broader study: In patients with gastrointestinal tumors who developed high-grade lymphopenia, the study compared the immunological effects of photon radiation therapy with those of proton radiation therapy. The goal of the study was to describe how the two radiation modalities differ in their effects on the immune system. The cohort comprised roughly 20 patients with gastrointestinal tumors who received either photon or proton therapy and then developed lymphopenia.

Findings and caveats that apply to the study as a whole: The survival association was assessed only in patients who died, and better survival with proton therapy was presented by the authors as a possibility rather than a demonstrated result. Among patients across the cohort who died, overall survival time showed an inverse correlation with a larger post-nadir drop in TCR diversity. After the lymphocyte count nadir, repertoires from photon-treated patients showed oligoclonal expansion, particularly of CD8+ Temra cells, and this expansion drove the decline in diversity. Relative stability during treatment was observed in proton-treated patients, whereas loss of naive T cells and TCR diversity and gain of effector/memory populations were observed in photon-treated patients.

The library was prepared using the immunoSEQ multiplex PCR assay. Deep sequencing of rearranged TCR beta loci, alongside multiparametric flow cytometry, was used to profile T cell repertoires. Imported from immuneACCESS, the table was reduced by TCRdb to in-frame sequences with V and J called. These copies leave out some clones; in studies compared against another copy, an unresolved V gene accounts for under half, and the cause of the remainder is not known. The sample table holds tens of thousands of clones, of which approximately 91% were seen once. About 2.6% of the sample belongs to the ten largest clones. V has 5 bases trimmed and J has 4 bases trimmed; junction bases matching no gene number 6. The CDR3 has 16 amino acids, counting the end cysteine and phenylalanine. Only the CDR3 part of the read is kept: 48 bases, read in frame from the first base. The CDR1 and CDR2 encoded by the germline V gene are SGHTA and FQGNSA.

With regard to this clone: Its antigen has not been determined. Per-nucleotide qualities are absent, and no much larger clonotype sits a single base away.

The sequences come from peripheral blood, collected from a patient treated with photon-based radiotherapy. This chain is built from TRBV7-2 and TRBJ2-2, with TRBD2 identical over 11 junction bases. This receptor was identified in a woman in her seventies with pancreatic cancer. The DNA sequence follows: TGTGCCAGCAGCATTGTGGGACTAGCGGCCACCGGGGAGCTGTTTTTT. This yields the protein CASSIVGLAATGELFF. Extended through the reference TRBV7-2 and TRBJ2-2 proteins, this CDR3 yields the full variable domain: GAGVSQSPSNKVTEKGKDVELRCDPISGHTALYWYRQSLGQGLEFLIYFQGNSAPDKSGLPSDRFSAERTGGSVSTLTIQRTQQEDSAVYLCASSIVGLAATGELFFGEGSRLTVL.